These 21 T cell receptor beta chains came from one sample sequenced in a study of cytomegalovirus exposure and HLA in healthy donors (dated by TCRdb to the late 2010s). The receptor library was made with the immunoSEQ multiplex PCR assay. For the multiplex PCR, a mixture combining 60 forward primers for TCR Vbeta segments and 13 reverse primers for TCR Jbeta segments was used. TCRdb limited this immuneACCESS table to in-frame rearrangements with V and J called. A share of clones is missing; checked studies link under half to unresolved V genes, and the rest is unexplained. For this sample the table gives 150,000 to 200,000 clones, of which approximately 9.5% were detected only once. The top ten clonotypes cover approximately 1.3% of the sample. The sequenced sample consisted of PBMCs. All receptors come from a woman between 25 and 40 years old in good health and CMV-seropositive.

This clone was detected a few times. This chain connects TRBV5-1 to TRBJ2-5; 14 nucleotides align to TRBD2. This CDR3 has 16 amino acids. The ends lost 4 bases at V and 6 bases at J; junction bases unmatched: 8. Germline V gene lookup returns CDR1 SGHRS and CDR2 YFSETQ. CDR3 nucleotides: TGCGCCAGCAGCCCAACGGGACTAGCGGGAGAAAAGACCCAGTACTTC. As protein: CASSPTGLAGEKTQYF. Filled out from reference TRBV5-1 and TRBJ2-5, the complete variable domain reads KAGVTQTPRYLIKTRGQQVTLSCSPISGHRSVSWYQQTPGQGLQFLFEYFSETQRNKGNFPGRFSGRQFSNSRSEMNVSTLELGDSALYLCASSPTGLAGEKTQYFGPGTRLLVL.

J is TRBJ1-4 and V is TRBV7-8, with 8 positions matching TRBD1. Germline V gene lookup returns CDR1 SGHVS and CDR2 FQNEAQ. The CDR3 consists of 17 residues. Trimming at V came to 0 bases and at J to 5 bases, leaving 8 bases not matched to a gene. The CDR3 region has the DNA TGTGCCAGCAGCTTAGCGAGGCAGGGGGCCGTGAATGAAAAACTGTTTTTT. Residues: CASSLARQGAVNEKLFF.

In its sample, this clone was seen a few times. J is TRBJ2-2 and V is TRBV10-2; the D is unclear. Trimming pared 3 bases from V and 8 bases from J, leaving 10 bases between. Germline CDR1 WSHSY, CDR2 SAAADI. CDR3 length: 13 residues. The CDR3 nucleotides are TGCGCCAGCAGTGATTTAGTCCTAGGGGAGCTGTTTTTT. As protein: CASSDLVLGELFF.

This clone was detected only a few times. The chain joins TRBV5-1 to TRBJ1-3, with a tentative D call TRBD1 (5 bases). The CDR3 sequence is 15 residues long. Germline V gene lookup returns CDR1 SGHRS and CDR2 YFSETQ. Trimming took 0 bases from V and 6 from J, leaving 13 bases between them. The CDR3 bases are TGCGCCAGCAGCTTGGGTGCAGGGCTCACAAACACCATATATTTT. Amino acids: CASSLGAGLTNTIYF. The entire variable domain, with the rest obtained from reference TRBV5-1 and TRBJ1-3, is as follows: KAGVTQTPRYLIKTRGQQVTLSCSPISGHRSVSWYQQTPGQGLQFLFEYFSETQRNKGNFPGRFSGRQFSNSRSEMNVSTLELGDSALYLCASSLGAGLTNTIYFGEGSWLTVV.

The genes are TRBV5-1 and TRBJ1-1; a weak D match, TRBD1 (5 bases). The CDR3 extends over 14 amino acids. CDR1 is SGHRS, CDR2 YFSETQ, per germline. V dropped 4 bases and J dropped 4 bases, with 14 bases sitting between them. In DNA form, the CDR3 reads TGCGCCAGCAGCCCGACCGCGGGGCCCACTGAAGCTTTCTTT. Its protein product is CASSPTAGPTEAFF.

This chain links TRBV5-1 with TRBJ2-7; weak D call: TRBD2 (5 bases). The ends were cut back, 4 bases at V and 3 bases at J, with 8 bases in the middle. The CDR3 extends over 12 amino acids. Germline V gene sequence: CDR1 SGHRS, CDR2 YFSETQ. For the CDR3, the DNA is TGCGCCAGCAGCACCGACTACTACGAGCAGTACTTC. Amino acid sequence: CASSTDYYEQYF.

This clone appeared a few times. The chain couples TRBV19 to TRBJ2-7; 7 bases are a match to TRBD2. Trimming removed 5 bases from V and 4 bases from J; junction bases left unmatched: 14. The CDR3 contains 16 residues. Germline lookup yields CDR1 LNHDA and CDR2 SQIVND (reference sequence). CDR3 sequence: CASSARLAPSVYEQYF. The CDR3 DNA sequence: TGTGCCAGTAGTGCCCGACTAGCCCCTTCGGTGTACGAGCAGTACTTC. The full variable domain, completed using reference TRBV19 and TRBJ2-7, is DGGITQSPKYLFRKEGQNVTLSCEQNLNHDAMYWYRQDPGQGLRLIYYSQIVNDFQKGDIAEGYSVSREKKESFPLTVTSAQKNPTAFYLCASSARLAPSVYEQYFGPGTRLTVT.

This rearrangement joins TRBV7-8 to TRBJ2-5, with 8 bases that match TRBD2. The tail of the sequence fits TRBJ2-7 better, so the J call may be wrong. This CDR3 has 14 amino acids. Germline V lookup: CDR1 SGHVS, CDR2 FQNEAQ. CDR3: CASSLGGRRNEQYF. The CDR3 coding sequence is TGTGCCAGCAGCTTAGGCGGGAGGAGGAACGAGCAGTACTTC.

This clone appeared a few times. This chain links TRBV30 with TRBJ2-5, with 8 bases identical to TRBD2. The germline V gene encodes CDR1 GTSNPN and CDR2 SVGIG (reference sequence). The CDR3 spans 14 residues. The trim removed 2 bases at V and 5 bases at J, leaving 7 bases unmatched. The CDR3 sequence is CAWSKSGRRETQYF. CDR3 nucleotide sequence: TGTGCCTGGAGTAAGAGCGGGAGAAGGGAGACCCAGTACTTC.

This clone occurred a few times. The rearrangement links TRBV5-1 to TRBJ1-4; no clear D. Germline V gives CDR1 SGHRS, CDR2 YFSETQ. This CDR3 region has 14 residues. V was cut by 4 bases and J by 7 bases, with 14 bases left in between. Here the CDR3 reads CASSPGISGEKLFF. The CDR3 nucleotides are TGCGCCAGCAGCCCCGGTATCTCGGGTGAAAAACTGTTTTTT. Variable domain in full (rest from reference TRBV5-1 and TRBJ1-4): KAGVTQTPRYLIKTRGQQVTLSCSPISGHRSVSWYQQTPGQGLQFLFEYFSETQRNKGNFPGRFSGRQFSNSRSEMNVSTLELGDSALYLCASSPGISGEKLFFGSGTQLSVL.

This clone came up many times. This rearrangement joins TRBV6-5 to TRBJ1-1; D is possibly TRBD1 (5 bases). This CDR3 has 12 amino acids. Germline CDR1 MNHEY, CDR2 SVGAGI. The ends were cut back, 7 bases at V and 10 bases at J, with 16 bases in the middle. The CDR3 here is CASKGLRGGAFF. The CDR3 DNA follows: TGTGCCAGCAAGGGACTCCGGGGGGGAGCTTTCTTT.

This clone was counted only a few times. This sequence joins TRBV7-9 and TRBJ1-2; D may be TRBD1 (6 bases). Looked up from germline, CDR1 is SEHNR and CDR2 is FQNEAQ (reference sequence). Trimming removed 5 bases at V and 6 bases at J, with 16 bases between. This CDR3 contains 14 residues. The CDR3 spells CASSRPGTRHGYTF. CDR3 nucleotides: TGTGCCAGCAGCCGCCCCGGGACAAGGCATGGCTACACCTTC.

The chain recombines TRBV5-1 with TRBJ2-7, with 10 bases fitting TRBD1. The germline V gene encodes CDR1 SGHRS and CDR2 YFSETQ. V gave up 1 base and J gave up 6 bases; unmatched junction bases: 4. The length of the CDR3 is 14 residues. CDR3 region: CASSLSGQGREQYF. CDR3 DNA: TGCGCCAGCAGCTTGTCGGGACAGGGGCGCGAGCAGTACTTC. The full variable domain, with the rest looked up from reference TRBV5-1 and TRBJ2-7, is KAGVTQTPRYLIKTRGQQVTLSCSPISGHRSVSWYQQTPGQGLQFLFEYFSETQRNKGNFPGRFSGRQFSNSRSEMNVSTLELGDSALYLCASSLSGQGREQYFGPGTRLTVT.

The chain is built from TRBV6-5 and TRBJ2-5; perhaps TRBD2 as D (5 bases). The V gene lost 2 bases and the J gene lost 0 bases, with 13 bases spanning the gap. The CDR3 covers 16 residues. Germline loops: CDR1 MNHEY, CDR2 SVGAGI. Written as DNA, the CDR3 is TGTGCCAGCAGTTACGGGTCTAGCAGATACCAAGAGACCCAGTACTTC. Translated, it gives CASSYGSSRYQETQYF.

This clone was seen a few times. The V and J genes are TRBV7-9 and TRBJ2-7; the match to TRBD1 covers 7 bases. Germline trimming cut 6 bases from V and 2 bases from J; bases unmatched to any gene: 7. Germline-derived CDR1 and CDR2 are SEHNR and FQNEAQ (reference sequence). The CDR3 loop spans 14 amino acids. The CDR3 loop is CASRGRDSPYEQYF. The CDR3 bases are TGTGCCAGCAGGGGCCGGGACAGCCCCTACGAGCAGTACTTC.

This chain joins TRBV5-1 and TRBJ2-7, with 12 bases fitting TRBD1. J was trimmed by 5 bases and V by 4 bases; bases with no gene match: 1. The germline V gene encodes CDR1 SGHRS and CDR2 YFSETQ. The CDR3 length is 13 residues. CDR3 bases: TGCGCCAGCAGCGGGACAGGGGGCAACGAGCAGTACTTC. Its translation is CASSGTGGNEQYF.

The chain couples TRBV5-1 to TRBJ2-6, with D uncertain. CDR3 length: 15 amino acids. Germline CDR1 and CDR2: SGHRS and YFSETQ. Trimming removed 1 base from V and 0 bases from J, with 5 bases in between. The CDR3 sequence is CASSLSVSGANVLTF. Here the CDR3 DNA reads TGCGCCAGCAGCTTGTCCGTCTCTGGGGCCAACGTCCTGACTTTC.

This clone has a handful of counts. The rearrangement joins TRBV7-2 to TRBJ2-7; 10 bases are shared with TRBD2. The germline gives CDR1 SGHTA, CDR2 FQGNSA. CDR3 length equals 17 residues. Losses at the gene ends were 4 bases for V and 1 base for J; bases not matched to a gene: 10. CDR3 amino acids: CASSYTSGVTQSYEQYF. CDR3 sequence (DNA): TGTGCCAGCAGCTACACTAGCGGGGTCACACAATCCTACGAGCAGTACTTC.

The table lists this clone with a few counts. The gene calls are TRBV7-6 and TRBJ2-7, with a weak D call TRBD1 (5 bases). The CDR3 is 16 amino acids. Per germline, CDR1 SGHVS and CDR2 FNYEAQ. Trimming removed 2 bases from V and 0 bases from J, with 14 bases in between. The CDR3 loop is CASSLSRQPSSYEQYF. The CDR3 DNA follows: TGTGCCAGCAGCTTAAGTCGACAGCCCAGCTCCTACGAGCAGTACTTC.

This clone came up a few times. This rearrangement joins TRBV11-2 to TRBJ2-2; D possibly corresponds to TRBD1 (6 bases). CDR1 is SGHAT and CDR2 is FQNNGV in the germline V gene. The CDR3 loop spans 15 amino acids. Trimming cost V 4 bases and J 6 bases, with 15 bases left between them. The CDR3 here is CASSSPRQVPGELFF. The CDR3 DNA reads TGTGCCAGCAGCTCCCCTCGACAGGTTCCCGGGGAGCTGTTTTTT.

This clone was recorded a few times. CDR3 in DNA: TGTGCCAGCAGTGAATTGCGATACGAGCAGTACTTC. As protein: CASSELRYEQYF. The chain combines TRBV6-1 with TRBJ2-7; no firm D call. This CDR3 contains 12 residues. Looked up from germline, CDR1 is MNHNS and CDR2 is SASEGT. V lost 2 bases, J lost 4 bases, and 6 bases lay in between.